The clone carrying this TCR beta chain showed up many times. Its specificity is unknown. CDR3 length: 14 amino acids. Per the germline V gene, CDR1 is LNHNV and CDR2 is YYDKDF (reference sequence). The junction had 5 bases not matched to a gene; V was cut back by 3 bases and J by 6 bases. These data come from a study of CD8 T cells in ankylosing spondylitis. Making use of molecular barcodes, quantitative 5'-RACE generated TCR beta libraries. One entry per CDR3 protein, called by TCRdb with MiXCR from the 5' RACE reads. The table shows 300,000 to 400,000 distinct CDR3 sequences, with about 9.9% occurring only once. Overall study results and limits: The clones that were linked to disease were reported to be significantly enriched in matched synovial fluid samples from ankylosing spondylitis patients. Ankylosing spondylitis blood seemed to carry a telltale TCR beta motif made of about 8 highly homologous variants.

The material sequenced was blood, either unsorted or a sorted T cell fraction (not recorded which). The sequence was collected from a female donor with ankylosing spondylitis or in good health (not recorded which). The gene calls are TRBV15 and TRBJ2-1, with 7 bases identical to TRBD1. CDR3 protein: CATSSGQASNEQFF. CDR3 DNA: TGTGCCACCAGCAGCGGACAGGCCAGCAATGAGCAGTTCTTC.